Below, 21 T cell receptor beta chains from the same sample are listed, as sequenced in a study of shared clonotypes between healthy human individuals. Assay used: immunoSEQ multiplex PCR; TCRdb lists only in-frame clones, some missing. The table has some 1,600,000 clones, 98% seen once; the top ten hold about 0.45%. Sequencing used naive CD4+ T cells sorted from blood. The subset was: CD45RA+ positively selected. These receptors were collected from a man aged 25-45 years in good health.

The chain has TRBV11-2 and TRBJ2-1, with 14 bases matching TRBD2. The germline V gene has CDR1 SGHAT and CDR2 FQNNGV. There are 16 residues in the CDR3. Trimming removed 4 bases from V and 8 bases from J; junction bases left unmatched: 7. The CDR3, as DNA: TGTGCCAGCAGCTCTAGGACTAGCGGGAGGACGGATGAGCAGTTCTTC. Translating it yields CASSSRTSGRTDEQFF. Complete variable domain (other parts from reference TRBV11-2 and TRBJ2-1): EAGVAQSPRYKIIEKRQSVAFWCNPISGHATLYWYQQILGQGPKLLIQFQNNGVVDDSQLPKDRFSAERLKGVDSTLKIQPAKLEDSAVYLCASSSRTSGRTDEQFFGPGTRLTVL.

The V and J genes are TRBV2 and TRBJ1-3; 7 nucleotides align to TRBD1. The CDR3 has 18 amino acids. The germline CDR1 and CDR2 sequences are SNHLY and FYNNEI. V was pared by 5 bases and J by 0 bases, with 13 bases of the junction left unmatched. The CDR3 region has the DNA TGTGCCAGCAGTTACAGATCTACAGGGGTCCACTCTGGAAACACCATATATTTT. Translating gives CASSYRSTGVHSGNTIYF.

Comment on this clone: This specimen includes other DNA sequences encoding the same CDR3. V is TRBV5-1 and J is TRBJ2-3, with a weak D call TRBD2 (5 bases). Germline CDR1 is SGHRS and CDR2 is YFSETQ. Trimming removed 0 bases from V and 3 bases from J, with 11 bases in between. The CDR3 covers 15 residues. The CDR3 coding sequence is TGCGCCAGCAGCTTGGCGGGGTTTGGGACAGATACGCAGTATTTT. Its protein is CASSLAGFGTDTQYF.

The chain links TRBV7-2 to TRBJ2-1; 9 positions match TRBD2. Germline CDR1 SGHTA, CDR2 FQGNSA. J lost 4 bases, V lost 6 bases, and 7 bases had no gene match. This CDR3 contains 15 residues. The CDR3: CASRSRLAVYNEQFF. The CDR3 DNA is TGTGCCAGCAGATCCAGACTAGCGGTTTACAATGAGCAGTTCTTC.

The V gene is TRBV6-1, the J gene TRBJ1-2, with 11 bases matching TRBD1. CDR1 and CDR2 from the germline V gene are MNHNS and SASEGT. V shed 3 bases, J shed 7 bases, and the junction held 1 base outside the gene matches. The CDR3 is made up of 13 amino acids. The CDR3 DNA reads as TGTGCCAGCAGTGACGGGACAGGGGGTGGCTACACCTTC. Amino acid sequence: CASSDGTGGGYTF.

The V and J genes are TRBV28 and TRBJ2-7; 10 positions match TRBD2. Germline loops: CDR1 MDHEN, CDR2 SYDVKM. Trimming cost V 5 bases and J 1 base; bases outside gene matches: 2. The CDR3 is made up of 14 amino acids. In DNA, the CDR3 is TGTGCCAGCAGTGGAGCGGGAGGGTCCTACGAGCAGTACTTC. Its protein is CASSGAGGSYEQYF.

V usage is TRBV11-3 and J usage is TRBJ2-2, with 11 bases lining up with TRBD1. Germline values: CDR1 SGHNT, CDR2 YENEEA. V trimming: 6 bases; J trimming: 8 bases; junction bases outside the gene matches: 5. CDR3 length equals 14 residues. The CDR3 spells CASRRTGGSGELFF. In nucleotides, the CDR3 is TGTGCCAGCAGAAGGACAGGGGGCTCGGGGGAGCTGTTTTTT.

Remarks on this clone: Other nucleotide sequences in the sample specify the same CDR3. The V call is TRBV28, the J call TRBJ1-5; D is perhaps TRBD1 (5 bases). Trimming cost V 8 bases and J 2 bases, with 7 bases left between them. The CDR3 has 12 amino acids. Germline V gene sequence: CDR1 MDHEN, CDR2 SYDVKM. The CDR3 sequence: CASSTGNQPQHF. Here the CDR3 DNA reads TGTGCCAGCTCGACAGGCAATCAGCCCCAGCATTTT.

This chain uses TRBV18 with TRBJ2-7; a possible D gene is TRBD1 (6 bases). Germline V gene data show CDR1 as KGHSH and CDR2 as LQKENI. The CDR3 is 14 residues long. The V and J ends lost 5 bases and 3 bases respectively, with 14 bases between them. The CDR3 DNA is TGTGCCAGCTCAGAAACAGGGATTTACTACGAGCAGTACTTC. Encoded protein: CASSETGIYYEQYF.

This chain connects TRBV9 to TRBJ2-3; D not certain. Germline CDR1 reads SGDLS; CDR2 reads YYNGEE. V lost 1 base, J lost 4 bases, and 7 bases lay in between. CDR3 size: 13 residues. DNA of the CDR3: TGTGCCAGCAGCGTAAGTAGTCCAGATACGCAGTATTTT. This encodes CASSVSSPDTQYF.

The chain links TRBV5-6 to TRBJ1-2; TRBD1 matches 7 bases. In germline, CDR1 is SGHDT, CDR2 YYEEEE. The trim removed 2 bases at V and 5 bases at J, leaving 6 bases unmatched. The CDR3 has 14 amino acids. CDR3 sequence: CASSLRGQSYGYTF. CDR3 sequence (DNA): TGTGCCAGCAGCTTAAGGGGACAGTCGTATGGCTACACCTTC.

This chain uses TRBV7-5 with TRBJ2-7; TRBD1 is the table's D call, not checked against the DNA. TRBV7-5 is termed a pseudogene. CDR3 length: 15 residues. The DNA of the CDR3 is TGTGTCAGAAGCTTCGTCCACCAGGGCGCCTACGAGCAGTACTTC. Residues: CVRSFVHQGAYEQYF.

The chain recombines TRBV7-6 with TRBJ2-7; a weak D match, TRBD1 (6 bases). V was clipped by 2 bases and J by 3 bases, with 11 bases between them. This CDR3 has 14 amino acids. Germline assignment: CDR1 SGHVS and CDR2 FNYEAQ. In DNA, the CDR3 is TGTGCCAGCAGCTTACATACAGGGATCTACGAGCAGTACTTC. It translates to CASSLHTGIYEQYF.

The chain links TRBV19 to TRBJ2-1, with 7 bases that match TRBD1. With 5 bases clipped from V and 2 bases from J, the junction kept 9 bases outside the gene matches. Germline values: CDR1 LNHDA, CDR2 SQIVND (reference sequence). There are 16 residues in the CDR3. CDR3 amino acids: CASSVATGSPYNEQFF. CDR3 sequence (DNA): TGTGCCAGTAGTGTCGCGACAGGGTCCCCCTACAATGAGCAGTTCTTC.

The CDR3 is CAGQQDRDRQDEQYF. Here the CDR3 DNA reads TGTGCCGGCCAACAGGACCGGGACAGACAAGACGAGCAGTACTTC. This rearrangement joins TRBV28 to TRBJ2-7, with 7 bases aligning to TRBD1. This CDR3 region has 15 residues. CDR1 MDHEN and CDR2 SYDVKM come from the germline V gene. The trim removed 11 bases at V and 5 bases at J, leaving 18 bases unmatched. Looking up the rest from reference TRBV28 and TRBJ2-7 gives the full variable domain: DVKVTQSSRYLVKRTGEKVFLECVQDMDHENMFWYRQDPGLGLRLIYFSYDVKMKEKGDIPEGYSVSREKKERFSLILESASTNQTSMYLCAGQQDRDRQDEQYFGPGTRLTVT.

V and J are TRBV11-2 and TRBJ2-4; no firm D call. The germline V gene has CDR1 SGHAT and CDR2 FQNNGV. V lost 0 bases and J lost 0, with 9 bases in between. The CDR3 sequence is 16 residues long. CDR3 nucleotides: TGTGCCAGCAGCTTAGAGCTCGGGTTAGCCAAAAACATTCAGTACTTC. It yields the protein CASSLELGLAKNIQYF.

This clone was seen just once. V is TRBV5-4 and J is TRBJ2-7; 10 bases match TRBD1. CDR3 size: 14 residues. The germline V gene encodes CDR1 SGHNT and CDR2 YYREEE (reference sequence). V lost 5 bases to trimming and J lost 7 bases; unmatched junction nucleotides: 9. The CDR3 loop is CASRRDRGDREQYF. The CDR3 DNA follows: TGTGCCAGCAGGAGGGACAGGGGAGATCGAGAGCAGTACTTC.

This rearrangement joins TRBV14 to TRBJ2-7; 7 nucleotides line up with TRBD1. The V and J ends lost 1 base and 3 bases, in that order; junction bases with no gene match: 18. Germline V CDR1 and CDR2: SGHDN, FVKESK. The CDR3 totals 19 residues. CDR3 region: CASSQGAGGTHSPNYEQYF. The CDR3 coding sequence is TGTGCCAGCAGCCAAGGCGCAGGGGGAACCCACTCCCCGAACTACGAGCAGTACTTC.

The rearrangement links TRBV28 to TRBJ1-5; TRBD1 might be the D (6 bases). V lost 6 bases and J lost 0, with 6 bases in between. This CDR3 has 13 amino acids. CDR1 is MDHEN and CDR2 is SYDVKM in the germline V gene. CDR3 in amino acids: CASRDSSNQPQHF. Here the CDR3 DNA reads TGTGCCAGCAGGGACAGTAGCAATCAGCCCCAGCATTTT.

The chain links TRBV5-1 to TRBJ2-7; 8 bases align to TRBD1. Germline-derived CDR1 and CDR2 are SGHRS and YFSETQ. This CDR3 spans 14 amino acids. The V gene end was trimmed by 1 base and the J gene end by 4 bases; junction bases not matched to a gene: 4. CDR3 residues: CASSLPGGDYEQYF. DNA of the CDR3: TGCGCCAGCAGCTTGCCAGGGGGCGATTACGAGCAGTACTTC.

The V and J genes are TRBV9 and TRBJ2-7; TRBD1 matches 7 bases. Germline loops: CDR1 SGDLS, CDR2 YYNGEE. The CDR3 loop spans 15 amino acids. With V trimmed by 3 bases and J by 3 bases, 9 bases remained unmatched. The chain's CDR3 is CASSAAGTEHYEQYF. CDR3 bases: TGTGCCAGCAGCGCTGCCGGGACAGAACACTACGAGCAGTACTTC.